A selection of T cell receptor beta chains follows, all from one sample in a study of early T cells in non-severe SARS-CoV-2 infection. TCRdb reprocessed the 5' RACE reads with MiXCR, giving one entry per CDR3 protein. The data hold 90,000 or so distinct CDR3 sequences, with 15% observed a single time. Sequenced sample: whole blood. These receptors originate from an adult who was a healthcare worker with PCR-confirmed SARS-CoV-2 infection or an uninfected control (not recorded which). Each CDR3 is given with its conserved first and last residue. The order of the fields is V gene, D gene, clone size, J gene, CDR3 DNA, CDR3 protein. The D gene is left open where the match is weak. Rows may omit the clone size; those that give it use once, few, many or a size class.

TRBV28	NA	many	TRBJ2-7	TGTGCCAGCAGGGGACGGCTCTCCTACGAGCAGTACTTC	CASRGRLSYEQYF
TRBV28	NA	NA	TRBJ2-5	TGTGCCAGCAGTTTAACCAGTCAAGAGACCCAGTACTTC	CASSLTSQETQYF
TRBV2	NA	few	TRBJ2-7	TGTGCCAGCAGAGAAGACTTTCTCAGCTCCTACGAGCAGTACTTC	CASREDFLSSYEQYF
TRBV20-1	NA	NA	TRBJ2-5	TGCAGTGCTTTGGACGGCCAAGAGACCCAGTACTTC	CSALDGQETQYF
TRBV5-6	NA	NA	TRBJ2-3	TGTGCCAGCAGCTTTTCCCCAGGCACAACAGATACGCAGTATTTT	CASSFSPGTTDTQYF
TRBV12-3/TRBV12-4	NA	NA	TRBJ2-1	TGTGCCAGCAGTCCCCCGGGGAATGAGCAGTTCTTC	CASSPPGNEQFF
TRBV9	NA	few	TRBJ2-7	TGTGCCAGCAGCGTAGATGCGGGACCCTACGAGCAGTACTTC	CASSVDAGPYEQYF
TRBV6-4	NA	NA	TRBJ1-5	TGTGCCAGCAGTGAACTGATTTGGGTCGATCAGCCCCAGCATTTT	CASSELIWVDQPQHF
TRBV7-3	NA	NA	TRBJ2-3	TGTGCCAGCAGCTTAGAGGGTGTAGATACGCAGTATTTT	CASSLEGVDTQYF
TRBV12-2	NA	NA	TRBJ2-1	TGTGCAAGTCGCCTACGATTAGGACTACCTTACAATGAGCAGTTCTTC	CASRLRLGLPYNEQFF